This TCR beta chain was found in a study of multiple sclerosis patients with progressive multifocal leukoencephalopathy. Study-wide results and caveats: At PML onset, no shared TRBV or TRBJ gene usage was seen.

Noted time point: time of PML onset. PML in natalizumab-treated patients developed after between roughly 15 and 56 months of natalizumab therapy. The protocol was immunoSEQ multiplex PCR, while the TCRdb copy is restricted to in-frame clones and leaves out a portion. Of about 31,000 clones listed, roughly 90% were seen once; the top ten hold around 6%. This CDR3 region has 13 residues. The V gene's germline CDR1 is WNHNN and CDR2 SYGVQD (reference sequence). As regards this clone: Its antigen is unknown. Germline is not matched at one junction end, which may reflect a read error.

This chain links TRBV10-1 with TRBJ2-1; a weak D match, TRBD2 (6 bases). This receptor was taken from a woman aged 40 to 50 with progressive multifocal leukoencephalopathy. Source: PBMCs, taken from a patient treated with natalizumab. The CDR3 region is CASSEPSDKEQFF. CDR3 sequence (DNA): TGCGCCAGCAGTGAACCTAGCGACAAAGAGCAGTTCTTC.